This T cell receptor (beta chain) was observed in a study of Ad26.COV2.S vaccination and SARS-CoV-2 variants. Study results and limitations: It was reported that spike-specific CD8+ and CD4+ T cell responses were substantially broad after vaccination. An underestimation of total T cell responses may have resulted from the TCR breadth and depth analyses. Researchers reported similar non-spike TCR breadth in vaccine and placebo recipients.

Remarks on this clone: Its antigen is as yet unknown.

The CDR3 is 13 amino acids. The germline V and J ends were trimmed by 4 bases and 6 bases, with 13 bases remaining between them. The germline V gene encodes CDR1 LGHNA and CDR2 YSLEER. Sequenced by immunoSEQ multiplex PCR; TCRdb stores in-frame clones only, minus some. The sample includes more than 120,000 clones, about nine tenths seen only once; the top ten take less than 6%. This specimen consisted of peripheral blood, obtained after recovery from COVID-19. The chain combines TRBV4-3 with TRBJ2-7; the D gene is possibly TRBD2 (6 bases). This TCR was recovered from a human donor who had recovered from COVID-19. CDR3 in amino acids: CASSRDFGGEQYF. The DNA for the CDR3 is TGCGCCAGCAGCCGAGACTTCGGGGGCGAGCAGTACTTC.